Below, 29 T cell receptor beta chains from the same sample are listed, as sequenced in a study of regulatory T cells in long-lasting Graves disease. Researchers made TCR beta libraries by using iRepertoire HTBI primers and running Arm-PCR on CDR3 regions. TCRdb re-derived calls from the multiplex PCR reads in MiXCR, one entry per CDR3 protein. The table shows about 540,000 distinct CDR3 sequences, with approximately 12% occurring only once. The time point here: newly diagnosed GD, antithyroid drugs for less than 3 months. RNA from PBMCs was the source of the TCR library. The same sample was also used in a study of T cells in Graves' hyperthyroidism and ophthalmopathy.

Sequences were derived from peripheral blood mononuclear cells (PBMCs), sampled at new diagnosis, from a patient treated with antithyroid drugs. The receptor source for this set is a man aged 25 to 40 with Graves disease.

This clonotype was counted between two and nine times. This chain uses TRBV6-1 with TRBJ2-1; maybe TRBD2 (5 bases). The end of the DNA is better explained by TRBJ2-5, so the J call may be wrong. CDR1 is MNHNS and CDR2 is SASEGT in the germline V gene. CDR3 length: 14 residues. CDR3 protein: CASSEGDSEETQYF. CDR3 DNA sequence: TGTGCCAGCAGTGAAGGAGATAGCGAAGAGACCCAGTACTTC.

This clonotype appeared once. A much larger clone differs by one base, so this may be a read error. The chain recombines TRBV12-3 or TRBV12-4 with TRBJ2-1; 8 bases match TRBD2. The CDR3 loop spans 15 amino acids. CDR3: CANSLLGLARNEQFF. The CDR3 DNA reads TGTGCCAACAGTCTTCTCGGACTAGCCCGGAATGAGCAGTTCTTC.

The J gene is TRBJ2-7, the V gene TRBV4-1; D may be TRBD1 (5 bases). CDR3 length equals 14 residues. The germline gives CDR1 MGHRA, CDR2 YSYEKL. Trimming took 2 bases from V and 3 from J, leaving 11 bases between them. The CDR3 region has the DNA TGCGCCAGCAGCCAACCGCGCACAGGCTACGAGCAGTACTTC. Translating it yields CASSQPRTGYEQYF.

As to this clonotype: Given a far larger clone just one base away, this is likely a sequencing read error. The chain combines TRBV2 with TRBJ2-3; 9 nucleotides align to TRBD2. The germline gives CDR1 SNHLY, CDR2 FYNNEI. The CDR3 length is 16 residues. This CDR3 is CASSPRVTSGRDTRYF. CDR3 sequence (DNA): TGTGCCAGCAGCCCCCGAGTGACTAGCGGAAGAGATACGCGGTATTTT.

This clonotype was observed at least ten times. The chain employs TRBV10-1 and TRBJ2-1; 10 bases match TRBD2. CDR1 is WNHNN, CDR2 SYGVQD, per germline (reference sequence). CDR3 length: 15 residues. The J segment lost 8 bases and the V segment lost 5 bases, leaving 9 bases of the junction unmatched. CDR3 in DNA: TGCGCCAGCAGTCCCGGACTAGCGGAGGGGTATGAGCAGTTCTTC. Translation: CASSPGLAEGYEQFF.

In this sample, this clonotype turned up a few times. This chain joins TRBV19 and TRBJ2-5; 9 nucleotides line up with TRBD2. V lost 4 bases, J lost 7 bases, and 7 bases stayed unmatched. In germline, CDR1 is LNHDA, CDR2 SQIVND (reference sequence). The CDR3 has 14 amino acids. The CDR3 reads CASSTAGGVLTQYF. As DNA, the CDR3 is TGTGCCAGTAGTACAGCGGGAGGAGTGTTGACCCAGTACTTC.

This clonotype occurred many times. The CDR3 DNA reads TGTGCCTGGAGTTCACAGGGGGCTGGCTATGGCTACACCTTC. This codes for CAWSSQGAGYGYTF. The rearrangement joins TRBV30 to TRBJ1-2; 9 positions agree with TRBD1. V dropped 2 bases and J dropped 4; count of bases not matched to a gene: 5. The CDR3 totals 14 residues. Germline V CDR1 and CDR2: GTSNPN, SVGIG (reference sequence). The full variable domain, completed using reference TRBV30 and TRBJ1-2, is SQTIHQWPATLVQPVGSPLSLECTVEGTSNPNLYWYRQAAGRGLQLLFYSVGIGQISSEVPQNLSASRPQDRQFILSSKKLLLSDSGFYLCAWSSQGAGYGYTFGSGTRLTVV.

This clonotype was counted many times. The chain links TRBV29-1 to TRBJ2-7, with 10 positions matching TRBD1. Germline V lookup: CDR1 SQVTM, CDR2 ANQGSEA. Trimming at V came to 7 bases and at J to 0 bases, leaving 9 bases not matched to a gene. The CDR3 totals 15 residues. The CDR3 nucleotides are TGCAGCGCGCGACCGGGACAGGGGTTCTCCTACGAGCAGTACTTC. Translated, it gives CSARPGQGFSYEQYF.

This clonotype was counted a few times. The V gene is TRBV19, the J gene TRBJ2-1; no clear D. Germline CDR1 reads LNHDA; CDR2 reads SQIVND (reference sequence). This CDR3 spans 16 amino acids. Deletions cut 6 bases from V and 0 bases from J, with 15 bases between. The DNA of the CDR3 is TGTGCCAGTAGACCGTCTGGGTGGAGCTCCTACAATGAGCAGTTCTTC. It yields the protein CASRPSGWSSYNEQFF.

The J gene is TRBJ2-7, the V gene TRBV7-2; the D call may be TRBD1 or TRBD2 (7 bases each). CDR1 is SGHTA, CDR2 FQGNSA, per germline. The CDR3 has 15 amino acids. V lost 3 bases and J lost 5, with 17 bases in between. CDR3 residues: CASSLGRGRGDEQYF. The CDR3 coding sequence is TGTGCCAGCAGCTTGGGGAGGGGGCGAGGCGACGAGCAGTACTTC.

In the case of this clonotype: Mismatch with germline at one junction end may stem from a read error. The chain links TRBV30 to TRBJ2-1, with unresolved D. In germline, CDR1 is GTSNPN, CDR2 SVGIG (reference sequence). CDR3 length equals 12 residues. For the CDR3, the DNA is TGTGCCTGGTGTGTACTGGGTATGGAGCAGTTCTTC. This translates into CAWCVLGMEQFF. Variable domain in full (rest from reference TRBV30 and TRBJ2-1): SQTIHQWPATLVQPVGSPLSLECTVEGTSNPNLYWYRQAAGRGLQLLFYSVGIGQISSEVPQNLSASRPQDRQFILSSKKLLLSDSGFYLCAWCVLGMEQFFGPGTRLTVL.

The sample holds a few counts of this clonotype. The J gene is TRBJ2-5, the V gene TRBV5-1; D is possibly TRBD1 (7 bases). The germline CDR1 and CDR2 sequences are SGHRS and YFSETQ. The CDR3 is 17 residues long. Trimming left V 4 bases short and J 5 bases short, with 24 bases between. Here the CDR3 reads CASSDPRRQGGGETQYF. Here the CDR3 DNA reads TGCGCCAGCAGCGACCCCCGCCGACAGGGAGGCGGCGAGACCCAGTACTTC. The full variable domain, its missing parts supplied by reference TRBV5-1 and TRBJ2-5, is KAGVTQTPRYLIKTRGQQVTLSCSPISGHRSVSWYQQTPGQGLQFLFEYFSETQRNKGNFPGRFSGRQFSNSRSEMNVSTLELGDSALYLCASSDPRRQGGGETQYFGPGTRLLVL.

This clonotype turned up a few times. V is TRBV3-1 and J is TRBJ1-5; possibly TRBD1 for D (5 bases). V lost 3 bases and J 5 bases, leaving 14 bases between the germline ends. This CDR3 has 15 amino acids. Germline V gene lookup returns CDR1 LGHDT and CDR2 YNNKEL (reference sequence). The CDR3 sequence is CASSHGAGRDQPQHF. In nucleotides, the CDR3 is TGTGCCAGCAGCCACGGGGCGGGAAGGGATCAGCCCCAGCATTTT.

This clonotype was detected a few times. This rearrangement joins TRBV9 to TRBJ2-3; 10 bases agree with TRBD2. This CDR3 is built from 17 residues. V lost 0 bases and J lost 6; bases outside the gene matches: 10. Germline CDR1 is SGDLS and CDR2 is YYNGEE. The CDR3 coding sequence is TGTGCCAGCAGCGTAGAGGGACTAGCGAAAGATGGGGATACGCAGTATTTT. Translated, it gives CASSVEGLAKDGDTQYF.

This clonotype was seen ten or more times. The V call is TRBV6-1, the J call TRBJ1-1; D uncertain. V was shortened by 5 bases and J by 1 base, with 20 bases between the two germline ends. CDR3 size: 17 residues. The germline V gene encodes CDR1 MNHNS and CDR2 SASEGT. The CDR3 nucleotides read TGTGCCAGCAGTCCGTTTGGGCGACACGAGGGGAACACTGAAGCTTTCTTT. Translation: CASSPFGRHEGNTEAFF.

This clonotype has at least ten counts. The chain combines TRBV7-9 with TRBJ1-5, with 7 positions matching TRBD1. Germline assignment: CDR1 SEHNR and CDR2 FQNEAQ (reference sequence). V gave up 2 bases and J gave up 6 bases; unmatched junction bases: 7. This CDR3 spans 15 amino acids. As DNA, the CDR3 is TGTGCCAGCAGCTTAAGTGGGACAGATGGTCAGCCCCAGCATTTT. As protein: CASSLSGTDGQPQHF.

This clonotype was seen ten or more times. This chain uses TRBV20-1 with TRBJ2-3; TRBD2 agrees at 8 bases. In germline, CDR1 is DFQATT, CDR2 SNEGSKA (reference sequence). V gave up 5 bases and J gave up 0 bases; unmatched junction bases: 7. The CDR3 loop spans 15 amino acids. The CDR3 loop is CSAFPPSGSTDTQYF. The CDR3 nucleotides are TGCAGTGCTTTCCCTCCTAGCGGGAGCACAGATACGCAGTATTTT.

Many counts were recorded for this clonotype. V and J are TRBV5-1 and TRBJ2-1; D is possibly TRBD2 (5 bases). This CDR3 region has 12 residues. Trimming removed 1 base from V and 6 bases from J, with 5 bases in between. Germline CDR1 and CDR2: SGHRS and YFSETQ. The CDR3 loop is CASSLLANEQFF. For the CDR3, the DNA is TGCGCCAGCAGCTTGCTAGCCAATGAGCAGTTCTTC.

In this sample, this clonotype turned up many times. The chain is built from TRBV30 and TRBJ1-5; possibly TRBD1 for D (6 bases). Germline V gene sequence: CDR1 GTSNPN, CDR2 SVGIG (reference sequence). The CDR3 loop spans 13 amino acids. V dropped 0 bases and J dropped 7 bases, with 10 bases sitting between them. CDR3 amino acids: CAWSVPGQQPQHF. The DNA of the CDR3 is TGTGCCTGGAGTGTACCGGGACAACAGCCCCAGCATTTT.

At least ten counts were recorded for this clonotype. The CDR3 spells CASSFLAGAETNGELFF. CDR3 coding DNA: TGTGCCAGCAGTTTTCTAGCGGGAGCAGAAACGAACGGGGAGCTGTTTTTT. The V call is TRBV12-3 or TRBV12-4, the J call TRBJ2-2; 10 bases match TRBD2. The CDR3 length is 17 residues. After removal of 3 bases from V and 7 bases from J, the junction contained 11 bases not matched to a gene.

This clonotype has ten or more counts. The V and J genes are TRBV15 and TRBJ2-7; D could derive from TRBD1 or TRBD2 (5 bases each). From germline, CDR1 is LNHNV and CDR2 YYDKDF (reference sequence). V dropped 5 bases and J dropped 5 bases, with 16 bases sitting between them. The CDR3 totals 14 residues. The CDR3 DNA reads as TGTGCCACCAGCGCTGGGACCCGGGCCCACGAGCAGTACTTC. Its protein product is CATSAGTRAHEQYF.

This clonotype turned up a few times. The chain uses TRBV20-1 and TRBJ1-5; no clear D gene. CDR1 is DFQATT and CDR2 is SNEGSKA in the germline V gene (reference sequence). The CDR3 is 16 amino acids. Deletions cut 4 bases from V and 0 bases from J, with 16 bases between. CDR3 residues: CSANGAIYPSNQPQHF. The CDR3 DNA reads as TGCAGTGCTAACGGAGCCATCTACCCTAGCAATCAGCCCCAGCATTTT.

This clonotype was found a few times. The rearrangement joins TRBV19 to TRBJ1-1; D is undetermined. V was pared by 6 bases and J by 6 bases, with 14 bases between. The germline V gene has CDR1 LNHDA and CDR2 SQIVND (reference sequence). The CDR3 spans 13 residues. CDR3 coding DNA: TGTGCCAGTAGCAACAAGTGGTCTGCTGAAGCTTTCTTT. This encodes CASSNKWSAEAFF.

Worth noting for this clonotype: It is likely a read error, because the conserved phenylalanine at the end of the CDR3 is missing. The V gene is TRBV5-1, the J gene TRBJ1-1, with 7 bases matching TRBD1. Germline assignment: CDR1 SGHRS and CDR2 YFSETQ. Trimming cost V 7 bases and J 0 bases; bases outside gene matches: 18. The CDR3 length is 18 residues. CDR3 in DNA: TGCGCCAGCCGGACAGGACCTCGGGGGGTAGGCGTGAACACTGAAGCTTTCTCT. Its translation is CASRTGPRGVGVNTEAFS.

In this sample, this clonotype turned up many times. V is TRBV27 and J is TRBJ2-5; 9 bases match TRBD1. Germline assignment: CDR1 MNHEY and CDR2 SMNVEV (reference sequence). The V and J ends lost 6 bases and 2 bases, in that order; junction bases with no gene match: 7. CDR3 size: 15 residues. The chain's CDR3 is CASSLWGTGQETQYF. The DNA for the CDR3 is TGTGCCAGCAGCCTGTGGGGGACAGGGCAAGAGACCCAGTACTTC.

This clonotype was detected many times. The chain recombines TRBV29-1 with TRBJ2-1; 7 positions match TRBD2. The germline V gene encodes CDR1 SQVTM and CDR2 ANQGSEA. The J segment lost 6 bases and the V segment lost 3 bases, leaving 5 bases of the junction unmatched. The CDR3 is 13 amino acids. The CDR3 loop is CSVERGSGNEQFF. For the CDR3, the DNA is TGCAGCGTTGAGCGGGGGAGTGGCAATGAGCAGTTCTTC.

This clonotype was seen at least ten times. J is TRBJ2-1 and V is TRBV7-9; 9 positions agree with TRBD1. In germline, CDR1 is SEHNR, CDR2 FQNEAQ (reference sequence). The CDR3 covers 14 residues. The V and J ends lost 5 bases and 8 bases, in that order; junction bases with no gene match: 7. Here the CDR3 DNA reads TGTGCCAGCAGCCTAGGGGGACAGGGCTATGAGCAGTTCTTC. Amino acid sequence: CASSLGGQGYEQFF.

The rearrangement links TRBV20-1 to TRBJ1-5; 7 bases line up with TRBD1. Germline V lookup: CDR1 DFQATT, CDR2 SNEGSKA (reference sequence). The CDR3 runs 14 residues. The V and J ends lost 0 bases and 5 bases, in that order; junction bases with no gene match: 4. The DNA of the CDR3 is TGCAGTGCTAGAGATTCAGGGGGGGATCAGCCCCAGCATTTT. It yields the protein CSARDSGGDQPQHF.

This clonotype came up a few times. The chain carries TRBV9 and TRBJ1-1, with D tentatively TRBD1 (5 bases). Germline lookup yields CDR1 SGDLS and CDR2 YYNGEE. CDR3 length: 14 amino acids. Between the trimmed V and J ends, which lost 3 bases and 4 bases, there was a span of 13 bases. CDR3 sequence: CASSDIGGSTEAFF. As DNA, the CDR3 is TGTGCCAGCAGCGACATCGGGGGGAGCACTGAAGCTTTCTTT.